This entry is about one TCR beta chain. Its antigen is not known. This entry is derived from a study of T cells expressing NK-cell markers. Whole-study results and caveats: The same clonotypes also predominated in the CD3+CD56-NKG2C+ fraction of several donors.

The cDNA for TCR beta came from 5'RACE template switching with UMIs. For each CDR3 protein, TCRdb gives one entry from its re-call of the 5' RACE reads, without DNA. This table holds about 120,000 distinct CDR3 sequences. CDR1 is DFQATT and CDR2 is SNEGSKA in the germline V gene (reference sequence). The CDR3 length is 15 residues. Sequencing input: blood T cells: a sorted CD56 or NKG2C T cell subset, CD4+ or CD8+ T cells, or bulk PBMC T cells (not recorded which). J is TRBJ1-3 and V is TRBV20-1; TCRdb returns TRBD1, unconfirmable since there is no DNA. This TCR came from a woman aged 18 to 75 in good health. The CDR3 loop reads CSARPRRLPGNTIYF.